The source of this TCR beta chain is a study of T cells in Graves' hyperthyroidism and ophthalmopathy. This clonotype was seen only a few times. Germline CDR1 and CDR2: ENHRY and SYGVKD. This CDR3 contains 12 residues. V was clipped by 8 bases and J by 3 bases; unmatched bases: 4. Amplified TCR beta CDR3 regions came from RNA transcripts. HTBI primers were the set used in a first-round RT-PCR of the TCR CDR3. One entry per CDR3 protein results from TCRdb running MiXCR on the multiplex PCR reads. Among more than 500,000 distinct CDR3 sequences listed, 40% to 50% were seen once. Patients with uncontrolled infections, other autoimmune diseases, pregnancy or lactation were excluded.

The chain is built from TRBV10-3 and TRBJ2-7; TRBD1 agrees at 7 bases. The specimen sequenced was peripheral blood or thyroid tissue (not recorded which). The source of this sequence is an adult woman with Graves' disease, either hyperthyroidism or ophthalmopathy (not recorded which). The CDR3 nucleotides are TGTGCCATCTGGGACAGCAACTACGAGCAGTACTTC. Residues: CAIWDSNYEQYF.